This TCR beta chain was captured in a study of T cells in Graves' hyperthyroidism and ophthalmopathy. Researchers amplified the TCR beta CDR3 regions from RNA transcripts. The HTBI primer set was used in a first-round RT-PCR of the TCR CDR3. TCRdb ran MiXCR on the multiplex PCR reads and lists one entry per CDR3 protein. This sample has just under 750,000 distinct CDR3 sequences, with 35% found just once. As regards this clonotype: The junction and the germline gene differ at one end; a read error may be behind it.

Sample: blood. This TCR derives from a woman in her 40s with Graves' hyperthyroidism.

CDR3 bases: TGTGCTAGCAGTTGGGACAGCAACAATGAGCAGTTCTTC. This gives the protein CASSWDSNNEQFF. This chain links TRBV7-7 with TRBJ2-7, with TRBD1 identical over 7 bases. The better agreement between TRBJ2-1 and the DNA end casts doubt on the J call. The germline V gene has CDR1 SSHAT and CDR2 FNYEAQ (reference sequence). This CDR3 region has 13 residues.